A selection of T cell receptor beta chains follows, all from one sample in a study of blood T cells in healthy people across ages. TCRdb analysed the 5' RACE reads with MiXCR anew, one entry per CDR3 protein. The sample contains about 830,000 distinct CDR3 sequences, 62% of which appear only once. The material sequenced was blood. These receptor sequences come from a man aged 25 to 45 in good health. CDR3s leave out the opening cysteine and the closing phenylalanine or tryptophan.

CDR3aa: ASSFVPYEQY
j_gene: TRBJ2-7
v_gene: TRBV5-8
len: 10

CDR3aa: ASSYSWNNYGYT
j_gene: TRBJ1-2
v_gene: TRBV6-2/TRBV6-3
len: 12

CDR3aa: SARSGRAYEQY
j_gene: TRBJ2-7
v_gene: TRBV20-1
len: 11

CDR3aa: SARRTGNMNTEAF
j_gene: TRBJ1-1
v_gene: TRBV20-1
len: 13

CDR3aa: ASIVGQGGHGYT
j_gene: TRBJ1-2
v_gene: TRBV5-6
len: 12

CDR3aa: ASSDRPYEQY
j_gene: .
v_gene: TRBV2
len: 10

CDR3aa: ASSRPTNTDTQY
j_gene: TRBJ2-3
v_gene: TRBV2
len: 12

CDR3aa: ASHPGQGESQETQY
j_gene: TRBJ2-5
v_gene: TRBV28
len: 14

CDR3aa: ASSFAYRGPLGYT
j_gene: TRBJ1-2
v_gene: TRBV12-3/TRBV12-4
len: 13

CDR3aa: AVEGQESYEQY
j_gene: TRBJ2-7
v_gene: TRBV6-6
len: 11

CDR3aa: SAALWARNEQF
j_gene: TRBJ2-1
v_gene: TRBV20-1
len: 11

CDR3aa: ATETGQGDDYT
j_gene: TRBJ1-2
v_gene: TRBV6-2/TRBV6-3
len: 11

CDR3aa: ASRGRILMNTDTQY
j_gene: TRBJ2-3
v_gene: TRBV28
len: 14

CDR3aa: ASSYSAGGRYEQY
j_gene: .
v_gene: TRBV6-6
len: 13

CDR3aa: ASSFGDRGLENIQY
j_gene: TRBJ2-4
v_gene: TRBV7-9
len: 14

CDR3aa: ASSPMGTGTYGYT
j_gene: TRBJ1-2
v_gene: TRBV7-9
len: 13

CDR3aa: ASSQKDRVNEKLF
j_gene: TRBJ1-4
v_gene: TRBV4-3
len: 13

CDR3aa: SARDPVGPSEQY
j_gene: .
v_gene: TRBV20-1
len: 12

CDR3aa: ASSHAGQGAGEQY
j_gene: TRBJ2-5
v_gene: TRBV4-1
len: 13

CDR3aa: SWMYQETQY
j_gene: TRBJ2-5
v_gene: TRBV20-1
len: 9

CDR3aa: ASSLQRSPLH
j_gene: TRBJ1-6
v_gene: TRBV12-3/TRBV12-4
len: 10

CDR3aa: ASSLVGQGAGGYT
j_gene: TRBJ1-2
v_gene: TRBV7-2
len: 13

CDR3aa: ASSLGQGHYGQY
j_gene: TRBJ2-7
v_gene: TRBV5-1
len: 12

CDR3aa: SARDRAYRRIEKLF
j_gene: TRBJ1-4
v_gene: TRBV20-1
len: 14

CDR3aa: ASSCPGAGSYEQY
j_gene: TRBJ2-7
v_gene: TRBV7-2
len: 13

CDR3aa: ASSPQGTGAKETQY
j_gene: TRBJ2-5
v_gene: TRBV7-9
len: 14

CDR3aa: ASSQDSNMKTQY
j_gene: TRBJ2-5
v_gene: TRBV3-1
len: 12

CDR3aa: AISSRTSGGGKEQF
j_gene: TRBJ2-1
v_gene: TRBV10-3
len: 14

CDR3aa: ASTGRVRAQETQY
j_gene: TRBJ2-5
v_gene: TRBV2
len: 13

CDR3aa: ASSLGGRRRSYEQY
j_gene: TRBJ2-7
v_gene: TRBV7-2
len: 14

CDR3aa: ASSLERDLYNEQF
j_gene: TRBJ2-1
v_gene: TRBV12-3/TRBV12-4
len: 13

CDR3aa: ASSSRTGAEGYT
j_gene: TRBJ1-2
v_gene: TRBV27
len: 12

CDR3aa: SFKAGGYEQY
j_gene: TRBJ2-7
v_gene: TRBV29-1
len: 10

CDR3aa: ASSQGAGDHEQY
j_gene: TRBJ2-7
v_gene: TRBV3-1
len: 12

CDR3aa: SANWDTQY
j_gene: TRBJ2-3
v_gene: TRBV20-1
len: 8

CDR3aa: ATSRDMVLDEQY
j_gene: TRBJ2-7
v_gene: TRBV10-3
len: 12

CDR3aa: ASSLDTQAGSTDTQY
j_gene: TRBJ2-3
v_gene: TRBV7-2
len: 15

CDR3aa: ASSPGTSGGAFETQY
j_gene: .
v_gene: TRBV7-3
len: 15

CDR3aa: ATSPGVKETQY
j_gene: TRBJ2-5
v_gene: TRBV6-6
len: 11

CDR3aa: SAGPGQGWIDTQY
j_gene: TRBJ2-3
v_gene: TRBV20-1
len: 13

CDR3aa: ATSGGLAGGQDTQY
j_gene: TRBJ2-3
v_gene: TRBV10-3
len: 14

CDR3aa: ASSEGGANTGELF
j_gene: TRBJ2-2
v_gene: TRBV2
len: 13

CDR3aa: ASSQTGTVSEKLF
j_gene: TRBJ1-4
v_gene: TRBV3-1
len: 13

CDR3aa: ASSVRTEAF
j_gene: TRBJ1-1
v_gene: TRBV25-1
len: 9

CDR3aa: SVDPAGLYNEQF
j_gene: TRBJ2-1
v_gene: TRBV29-1
len: 12

CDR3aa: ASSQFNAARDTQY
j_gene: TRBJ2-3
v_gene: TRBV9
len: 13

CDR3aa: ASSANRQETQY
j_gene: TRBJ2-5
v_gene: TRBV27
len: 11

CDR3aa: ATSGNTEAF
j_gene: TRBJ1-1
v_gene: TRBV15
len: 9

CDR3aa: ASSDRGLNEKLF
j_gene: TRBJ1-4
v_gene: TRBV6-5
len: 12

CDR3aa: ASSGPVNEQF
j_gene: TRBJ2-1
v_gene: TRBV28
len: 10

CDR3aa: ATSGVASYEQY
j_gene: TRBJ2-7
v_gene: TRBV24-1
len: 11

CDR3aa: AIVRGDWQETQY
j_gene: TRBJ2-5
v_gene: TRBV10-3
len: 12

CDR3aa: ASSHLLAIEQF
j_gene: TRBJ2-1
v_gene: TRBV3-1
len: 11

CDR3aa: ASSINRKETQY
j_gene: TRBJ2-5
v_gene: TRBV19
len: 11

CDR3aa: ASSVTGGSYEQY
j_gene: TRBJ2-7
v_gene: TRBV9
len: 12